This paragraph covers one T cell receptor beta chain sequence. Its antigen is as yet unknown. Per the germline V gene, CDR1 is MNHEY and CDR2 is SMNVEV (reference sequence). The CDR3 runs to 18 residues. V trimming: 0 bases; J trimming: 4 bases; junction bases outside the gene matches: 10. This specimen belongs to a study of blood T cells in healthy people across ages. Study results and limitations: Versus aged donors, long-lived donors had higher diversity and more naive CD4+ cells.

Using a J-beta primer mix together with a sample-barcoded 5' primer, a second PCR was run for roughly 7 to 12 cycles. TCRdb ran MiXCR on the 5' RACE reads and lists one entry per CDR3 protein. The sample contains about 630,000 distinct CDR3 sequences, 20% to 25% of which appear only once. This clonotype originated in a man aged 65 to 79 in good health. The sequenced sample was blood. This chain connects TRBV27 to TRBJ1-1; TRBD1 aligns across 11 bases. The CDR3 protein is CASSLSGKAGQGVTEAFF. The CDR3 DNA is TGTGCCAGCAGTTTATCGGGAAAGGCGGGACAGGGGGTCACTGAAGCTTTCTTT.